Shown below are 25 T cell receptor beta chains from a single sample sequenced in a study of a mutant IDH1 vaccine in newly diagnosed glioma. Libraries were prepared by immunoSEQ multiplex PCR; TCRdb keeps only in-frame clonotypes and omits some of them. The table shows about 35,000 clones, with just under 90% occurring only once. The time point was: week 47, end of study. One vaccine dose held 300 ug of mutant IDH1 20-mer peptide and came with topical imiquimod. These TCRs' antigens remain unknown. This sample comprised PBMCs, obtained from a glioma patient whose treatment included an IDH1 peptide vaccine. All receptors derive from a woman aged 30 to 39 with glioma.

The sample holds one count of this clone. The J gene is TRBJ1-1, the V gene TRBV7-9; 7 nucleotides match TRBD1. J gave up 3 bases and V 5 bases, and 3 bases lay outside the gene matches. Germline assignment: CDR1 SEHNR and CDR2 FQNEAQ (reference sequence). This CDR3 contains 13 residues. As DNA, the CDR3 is TGTGCCAGCAGCCGTCAGGGGGACACTGAAGCTTTCTTT. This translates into CASSRQGDTEAFF.

The CDR3 protein is CAIRLGRGRDTQYF. In DNA form, the CDR3 reads TGTGCCATACGGCTCGGCAGGGGCAGAGATACGCAGTATTTT. The chain carries TRBV10-3 and TRBJ2-3; the D gene is possibly TRBD1 (6 bases). Germline V gives CDR1 ENHRY, CDR2 SYGVKD. The germline V and J ends were trimmed by 9 bases and 5 bases, with 18 bases remaining between them. The CDR3 is 14 residues long.

CDR3 coding DNA: TGTGCCATCACCTTGGAGCGGAGCCACGAGCAGTACTTC. Protein product: CAITLERSHEQYF. The rearrangement uses TRBV10-3 and TRBJ2-7; D is possibly TRBD2 (5 bases). Trimming stripped 7 bases from V and 5 bases from J, with 15 bases between. CDR1 ENHRY and CDR2 SYGVKD come from the germline V gene. This CDR3 region has 13 residues.

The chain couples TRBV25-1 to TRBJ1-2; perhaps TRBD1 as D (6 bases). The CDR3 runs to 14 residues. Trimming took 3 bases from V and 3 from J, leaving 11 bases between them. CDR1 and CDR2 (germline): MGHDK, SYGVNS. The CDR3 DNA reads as TGTGCCAGCAGTGAGGAAGGGGGGGACTATGGCTACACCTTC. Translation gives CASSEEGGDYGYTF.

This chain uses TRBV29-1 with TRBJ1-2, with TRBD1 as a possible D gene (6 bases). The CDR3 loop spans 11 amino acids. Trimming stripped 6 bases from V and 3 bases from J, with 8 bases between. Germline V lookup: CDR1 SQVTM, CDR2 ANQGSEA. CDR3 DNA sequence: TGCAGCGTAAACAGGGACTATGGCTACACCTTC. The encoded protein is CSVNRDYGYTF.

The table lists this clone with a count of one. CDR3 in amino acids: CASENRGLHF. The CDR3 bases are TGTGCCAGTGAGAACAGGGGTTTGCATTTT. The rearrangement links TRBV19 to TRBJ1-5, with 7 bases that match TRBD1. Germline CDR1 and CDR2: LNHDA and SQIVND (reference sequence). The CDR3 consists of 10 residues. The trim removed 8 bases at V and 15 bases at J, leaving 7 bases unmatched.

This chain's CDR3 is CAWSPSGGYTF. CDR3 sequence (DNA): TGTGCCTGGAGTCCCTCTGGGGGCTACACCTTC. The V gene is TRBV30, the J gene TRBJ1-2; D call uncertain. The CDR3 spans 11 residues. V lost 2 bases and J lost 8, with 9 bases in between. Germline CDR1 is GTSNPN and CDR2 is SVGIG (reference sequence).

CDR3 region: CASSLIEVYEQYF. The CDR3 DNA reads as TGTGCCAGCAGCTTAATAGAGGTCTACGAGCAGTACTTC. The chain combines TRBV5-5 with TRBJ2-7, with D hard to call. CDR3 length equals 13 residues. Germline V gives CDR1 SGHKS, CDR2 YYEKEE (reference sequence). V was trimmed by 2 bases and J by 3 bases, leaving 9 bases between them.

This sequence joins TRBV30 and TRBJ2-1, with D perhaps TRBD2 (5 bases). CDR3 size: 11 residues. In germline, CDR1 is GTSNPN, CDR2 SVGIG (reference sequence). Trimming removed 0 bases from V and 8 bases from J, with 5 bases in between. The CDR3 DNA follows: TGTGCCTGGAGTGTACTAGATGAGCAGTTCTTC. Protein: CAWSVLDEQFF. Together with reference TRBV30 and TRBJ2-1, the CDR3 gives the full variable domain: SQTIHQWPATLVQPVGSPLSLECTVEGTSNPNLYWYRQAAGRGLQLLFYSVGIGQISSEVPQNLSASRPQDRQFILSSKKLLLSDSGFYLCAWSVLDEQFFGPGTRLTVL.

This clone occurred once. The CDR3 bases are TGTGCCAGCAGCCTGCAGGAGAACCTGGAAGCTTTCTTT. The encoded protein is CASSLQENLEAFF. This chain joins TRBV7-9 and TRBJ1-1; D gene unclear. V was clipped by 5 bases and J by 8 bases, with 15 bases between them. Germline V gives CDR1 SEHNR, CDR2 FQNEAQ (reference sequence). The CDR3 covers 13 residues.

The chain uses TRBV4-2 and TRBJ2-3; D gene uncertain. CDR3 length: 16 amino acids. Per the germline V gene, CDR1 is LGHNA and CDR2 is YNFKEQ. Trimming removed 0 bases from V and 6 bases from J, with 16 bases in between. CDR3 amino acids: CASSQDGNQKGDTQYF. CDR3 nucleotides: TGTGCCAGCAGCCAAGATGGGAACCAAAAAGGGGATACGCAGTATTTT.

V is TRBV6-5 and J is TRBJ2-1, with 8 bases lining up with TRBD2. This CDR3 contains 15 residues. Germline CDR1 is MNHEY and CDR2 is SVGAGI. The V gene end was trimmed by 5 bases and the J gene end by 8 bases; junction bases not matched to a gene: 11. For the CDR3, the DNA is TGTGCCAGCAGTGGACTCGGGGGGGCCGAGGATGAGCAGTTCTTC. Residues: CASSGLGGAEDEQFF.

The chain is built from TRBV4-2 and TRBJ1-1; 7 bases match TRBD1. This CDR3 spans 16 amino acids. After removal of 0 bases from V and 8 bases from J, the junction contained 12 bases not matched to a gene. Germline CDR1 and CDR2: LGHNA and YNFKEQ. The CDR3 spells CASSQDLIHRGGEAFF. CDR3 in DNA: TGTGCCAGCAGCCAAGATCTCATCCACAGGGGAGGAGAAGCTTTCTTT.

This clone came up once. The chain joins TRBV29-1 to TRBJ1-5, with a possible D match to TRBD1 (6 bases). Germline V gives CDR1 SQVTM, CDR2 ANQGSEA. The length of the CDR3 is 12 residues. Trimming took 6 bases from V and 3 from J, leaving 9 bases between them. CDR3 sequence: CSVGTHNQPQHF. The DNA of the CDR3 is TGCAGCGTCGGGACACACAATCAGCCCCAGCATTTT.

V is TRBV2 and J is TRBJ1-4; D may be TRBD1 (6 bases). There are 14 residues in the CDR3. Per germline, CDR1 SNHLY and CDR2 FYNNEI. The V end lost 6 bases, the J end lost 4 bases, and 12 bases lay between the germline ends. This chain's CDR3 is CASSADSGNEKLFF. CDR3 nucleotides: TGTGCCAGCAGCGCGGACAGCGGTAATGAAAAACTGTTTTTT.

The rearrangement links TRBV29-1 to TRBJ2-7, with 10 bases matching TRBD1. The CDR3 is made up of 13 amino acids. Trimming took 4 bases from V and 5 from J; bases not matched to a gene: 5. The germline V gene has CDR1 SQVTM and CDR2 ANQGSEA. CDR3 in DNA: TGCAGCGTTGCGAGGGACAGGGGCGACGAGCAGTACTTC. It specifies CSVARDRGDEQYF.

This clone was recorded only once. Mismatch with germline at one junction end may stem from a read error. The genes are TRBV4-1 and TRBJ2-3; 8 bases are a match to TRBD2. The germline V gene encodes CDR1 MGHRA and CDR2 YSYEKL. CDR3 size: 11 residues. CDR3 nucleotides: TGCGCCAGCAGAGGTCAGCGGGGGCCGAATTTT. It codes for CASRGQRGPNF.

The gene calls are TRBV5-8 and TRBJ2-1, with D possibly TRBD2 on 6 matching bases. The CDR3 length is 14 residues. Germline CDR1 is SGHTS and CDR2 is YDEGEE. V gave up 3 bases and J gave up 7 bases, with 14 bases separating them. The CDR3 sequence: CASSSATLANEQFF. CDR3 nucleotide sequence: TGTGCCAGCAGCTCGGCTACACTAGCAAATGAGCAGTTCTTC. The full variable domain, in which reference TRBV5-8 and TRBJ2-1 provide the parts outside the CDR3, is EAGVTQSPTHLIKTRGQQATLRCSPISGHTSVYWYQQALGLGLQFLLWYDEGEERNRGNFPPRFSGRQFPNYSSELNVNALELEDSALYLCASSSATLANEQFFGPGTRLTVL.

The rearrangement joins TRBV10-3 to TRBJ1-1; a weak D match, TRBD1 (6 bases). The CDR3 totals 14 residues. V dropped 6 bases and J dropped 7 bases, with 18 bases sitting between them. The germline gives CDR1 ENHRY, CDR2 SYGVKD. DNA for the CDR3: TGTGCCATCAGCGCTACCCTCGACAGGATTGAAGCTTTCTTT. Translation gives CAISATLDRIEAFF.

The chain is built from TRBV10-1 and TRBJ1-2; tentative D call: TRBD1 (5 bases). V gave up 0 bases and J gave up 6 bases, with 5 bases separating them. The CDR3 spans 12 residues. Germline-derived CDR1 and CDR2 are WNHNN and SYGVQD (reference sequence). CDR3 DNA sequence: TGCGCCAGCAGTGAGTCGGGGCATGGCTACACCTTC. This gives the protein CASSESGHGYTF.

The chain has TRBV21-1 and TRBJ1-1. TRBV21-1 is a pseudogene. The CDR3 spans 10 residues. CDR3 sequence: CASVLRDPFF. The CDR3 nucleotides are TGTGCCAGCGTCCTCCGGGATCCTTTCTTT.

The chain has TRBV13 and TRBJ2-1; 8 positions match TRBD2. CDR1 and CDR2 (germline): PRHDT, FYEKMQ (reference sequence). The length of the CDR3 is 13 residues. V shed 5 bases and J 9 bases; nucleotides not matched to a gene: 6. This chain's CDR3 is CASSQPAGGEQFF. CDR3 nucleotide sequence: TGTGCCAGCAGCCAACCCGCGGGGGGTGAGCAGTTCTTC. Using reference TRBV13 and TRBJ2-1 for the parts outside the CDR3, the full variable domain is AAGVIQSPRHLIKEKRETATLKCYPIPRHDTVYWYQQGPGQDPQFLISFYEKMQSDKGSIPDRFSAQQFSDYHSELNMSSLELGDSALYFCASSQPAGGEQFFGPGTRLTVL.

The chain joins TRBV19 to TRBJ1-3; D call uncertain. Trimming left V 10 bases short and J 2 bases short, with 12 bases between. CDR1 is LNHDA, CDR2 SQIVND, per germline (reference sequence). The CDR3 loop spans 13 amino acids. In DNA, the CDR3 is TGTGCCACCCGATTCAGTGCTGGAAACACCATATATTTT. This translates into CATRFSAGNTIYF.

The CDR3 sequence is CASSLPDRGRGSPLHF. CDR3 nucleotide sequence: TGTGCCAGCAGTTTACCGGACAGGGGAAGGGGGTCACCCCTCCACTTT. The chain has TRBV28 and TRBJ1-6, with 9 bases fitting TRBD1. This CDR3 has 16 amino acids. With 2 bases clipped from V and 10 bases from J, the junction kept 9 bases outside the gene matches. CDR1 and CDR2 from the germline V gene are MDHEN and SYDVKM.

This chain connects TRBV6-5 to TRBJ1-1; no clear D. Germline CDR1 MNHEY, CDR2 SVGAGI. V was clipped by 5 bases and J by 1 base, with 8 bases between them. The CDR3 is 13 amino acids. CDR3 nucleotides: TGTGCCAGCAGTCCTCACAAGAACACTGAAGCTTTCTTT. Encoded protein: CASSPHKNTEAFF.